The TCR beta chain described here comes from a study of vaccination and CD4 T cells after COVID-19. V was cut by 6 bases and J by 7 bases, with 19 bases left in between. This CDR3 is 15 amino acids long. Germline CDR1 and CDR2: MNHNS and SASEGT. Worth noting for this clonotype: Its antigen is as yet unknown.

The Oncomine TCR Beta short-read assay was what sequenced the DNA obtained from cultured CD4+ T cells. TCRdb fed the PCR reads into MiXCR, producing one record per CDR3 protein. This table holds around 7,100 distinct CDR3 sequences, roughly 50% found once. Documented treatment: approximately 10-day PBMC culture with coronavirus spike peptide pools or control peptides (ViraFEST assay). Pre-COVID-19 pandemic sampling (2011-2018) yielded the unexposed donor's CD4+ T cells. The sequence came from a human donor in good health. The chain couples TRBV6-1 to TRBJ1-3, with a possible D match to TRBD1 (5 bases). Sequenced sample: CD4+ T cells from blood, cultured in vitro. The CDR3 sequence: CASSLGEGRGNTIYF. In DNA form, the CDR3 reads TGTGCCAGCAGCTTGGGGGAGGGTAGGGGTAACACCATATATTTT.